The rows below give T cell receptor beta chains drawn from one sample of a study of T cell responses to AZD1222 COVID-19 vaccine. This table comes from immunoSEQ multiplex PCR, and its TCRdb copy is limited to in-frame clones, with some not included. This table holds roughly 180,000 clones, around 87% found once. Here the sequenced sample was peripheral blood, taken on day 0 of MenACWY control vaccination. All receptors come from an adult in good health. Both conserved end residues are part of each CDR3.

CDR3 protein,V gene
CASMGQTYQETQYF,TRBV5-1
CASSVPRGLDTGELFF,TRBV18
CASSLARANEQFF,TRBV7-8
CASSVTSGTLSPRAFF,TRBV2
CASNRPLEGKLFF,TRBV28
CASSETTGTNQPQHF,TRBV6-1
CASSLVIRDTQYF,TRBV11-2
CASSSTGGNSPLHF,TRBV27
CASSFGLAGFGTDTQYF,TRBV7-6
CASSLVGQQAYEQYF,TRBV5-5
CAISGETANGELFF,TRBV10-3
CASSLTGGVNYGYTF,TRBV6-5
CASSLGQRDLNEQFF,TRBV28